This T cell receptor (beta chain) stems from a study of blood T cell repertoires in COVID-19. Study details: Samples representing acute and convalescent COVID-19 were sourced from the United States, Italy and Spain.

Participants were placed into cohorts based on the clinical history they reported. Method: immunoSEQ multiplex PCR; TCRdb's copy keeps in-frame clones and lacks some. The profile covers approximately 490,000 clones, with 80% to 90% appearing a single time and 8.3% taken by the ten largest. The sequence was collected from a woman aged 55-75 years who had recovered from COVID-19. Source material: PBMCs or T cells enriched from blood (not recorded which).

CDR3 DNA sequence: TGTGCCAGCCGCAGGGCACAGACCGGGGAGCTGTTTTTT. Its translation: CASRRAQTGELFF. The chain carries TRBV12-3 or TRBV12-4 and TRBJ2-2, with a weak D call TRBD1 (5 bases). The length of the CDR3 is 13 residues. V lost 8 bases and J lost 5, with 12 bases in between.